Shown below are 9 T cell receptor beta chains from a single sample sequenced in a study of cytomegalovirus exposure and HLA in healthy donors. The PCR used 60 Vbeta and 13 Jbeta primers. Assay: immunoSEQ multiplex PCR; the TCRdb copy retains only in-frame clones and omits some. The table has about 120,000 clones, roughly four fifths seen once. Sequences were obtained from PBMCs. The receptors were sampled from a middle-aged woman in good health and CMV-seropositive.

The rearrangement links TRBV7-3 to TRBJ2-1; 9 bases fit TRBD1. Germline V lookup: CDR1 SGHTA, CDR2 FQGTGA. V lost 5 bases and J lost 7; bases outside the gene matches: 9. CDR3 size: 15 residues. In DNA form, the CDR3 reads TGTGCCAGCAGCCGTATACAGGGGGCGGGGAATGAGCAGTTCTTC. It specifies CASSRIQGAGNEQFF.

This rearrangement joins TRBV6-1 to TRBJ1-2; D remains ambiguous. The V gene lost 2 bases and the J gene lost 8 bases, with 9 bases spanning the gap. The germline CDR1 and CDR2 sequences are MNHNS and SASEGT. The CDR3 is made up of 12 amino acids. CDR3: CASSERGYGYTF. CDR3 nucleotides: TGTGCCAGCAGTGAACGGGGTTACGGCTACACCTTC.

The sample holds a few counts of this clone. The chain is built from TRBV7-2 and TRBJ2-7; possibly TRBD1 for D (6 bases). Trimming removed 6 bases at V and 1 base at J, with 7 bases between. This CDR3 spans 12 amino acids. Germline V gene data show CDR1 as SGHTA and CDR2 as FQGNSA. Here the CDR3 DNA reads TGTGCCAGCAGTGGACAGTCCTACGAGCAGTACTTC. The encoded protein is CASSGQSYEQYF.

This chain connects TRBV7-6 to TRBJ2-1; D is possibly TRBD1 (6 bases). Germline V gene lookup returns CDR1 SGHVS and CDR2 FNYEAQ. V was clipped by 5 bases and J by 5 bases, with 10 bases between them. The CDR3 is 13 amino acids. CDR3 DNA: TGTGCCAGCAGCCACAGGGAGAACAATGAGCAGTTCTTC. It translates to CASSHRENNEQFF.

The chain is built from TRBV7-9 and TRBJ2-5; TRBD1 aligns across 11 bases. This CDR3 comprises 15 residues. Germline V lookup: CDR1 SEHNR, CDR2 FQNEAQ (reference sequence). The V segment lost 5 bases and the J segment 5 bases; nucleotides outside the gene matches: 7. CDR3 bases: TGTGCCAGCAGCGATGGGACAGGGGGTTTGGAGACCCAGTACTTC. Amino acids: CASSDGTGGLETQYF.

This clone was recorded a few times. The V gene is TRBV30, the J gene TRBJ1-2, with 9 bases identical to TRBD1. CDR1 GTSNPN and CDR2 SVGIG come from the germline V gene (reference sequence). The CDR3 contains 16 residues. V was clipped by 5 bases and J by 1 base; unmatched bases: 11. The CDR3 here is CAWYNPTGGFNYGYTF. Here the CDR3 DNA reads TGTGCCTGGTATAATCCCACAGGGGGCTTTAACTATGGCTACACCTTC. Using reference TRBV30 and TRBJ1-2 for the parts outside the CDR3, the full variable domain is SQTIHQWPATLVQPVGSPLSLECTVEGTSNPNLYWYRQAAGRGLQLLFYSVGIGQISSEVPQNLSASRPQDRQFILSSKKLLLSDSGFYLCAWYNPTGGFNYGYTFGSGTRLTVV.

The sample holds one count of this clone. The V and J genes are TRBV2 and TRBJ2-7; 8 nucleotides agree with TRBD1. The CDR3 is 15 residues long. Germline-derived CDR1 and CDR2 are SNHLY and FYNNEI. With V trimmed by 7 bases and J by 4 bases, 12 bases remained unmatched. The CDR3 sequence is CASKRDRSDLYEQYF. In DNA, the CDR3 is TGTGCCAGCAAACGGGACAGGAGCGATTTATACGAGCAGTACTTC. The whole variable domain, remainder taken from reference TRBV2 and TRBJ2-7, is EPEVTQTPSHQVTQMGQEVILRCVPISNHLYFYWYRQILGQKVEFLVSFYNNEISEKSEIFDDQFSVERPDGSNFTLKIRSTKLEDSAMYFCASKRDRSDLYEQYFGPGTRLTVT.

The gene calls are TRBV28 and TRBJ2-1; 11 nucleotides line up with TRBD1. The CDR3 has 17 residues. Trimming at V came to 2 bases and at J to 9 bases, leaving 12 bases not matched to a gene. Germline V lookup: CDR1 MDHEN, CDR2 SYDVKM. CDR3 protein: CASSLDSGTGGLSEQFF. The CDR3, as DNA: TGTGCCAGCAGTTTAGATTCCGGGACAGGGGGTTTGAGTGAGCAGTTCTTC.

V and J are TRBV15 and TRBJ2-1, with D possibly being TRBD2 (5 bases). CDR3 length: 12 amino acids. V dropped 4 bases and J dropped 6 bases, with 7 bases sitting between them. Germline V gene sequence: CDR1 LNHNV, CDR2 YYDKDF (reference sequence). Here the CDR3 DNA reads TGTGCCACCAGCATTCGGGGCAATGAGCAGTTCTTC. Translating it yields CATSIRGNEQFF.